The 25 T cell receptor beta chains in this list originate from one sample, sequenced in a study of blood T cell repertoires in COVID-19. Profiled with immunoSEQ multiplex PCR; TCRdb holds only in-frame clones, not every one. The table has 150,000 to 200,000 clones, approximately 90% seen once. The specimen sequenced was peripheral blood. These receptor sequences come from a man aged 30 to 39 with COVID-19, enrolled during active disease.

The chain employs TRBV25-1 and TRBJ1-5, with D uncertain. Germline assignment: CDR1 MGHDK and CDR2 SYGVNS. V was cut by 3 bases and J by 4 bases, with 7 bases left in between. CDR3 length: 13 residues. CDR3: CASSEQQNQPQHF. The CDR3 nucleotides read TGTGCCAGCAGTGAGCAACAGAATCAGCCCCAGCATTTT.

CDR3 in amino acids: CASSARDRSFETQYF. DNA of the CDR3: TGTGCCAGCAGCGCCAGAGACAGGTCCTTTGAGACCCAGTACTTC. The rearrangement joins TRBV9 to TRBJ2-5; possible D gene TRBD1, 6 bases. V lost 3 bases, J lost 5 bases, and 17 bases lay in between. Germline V CDR1 and CDR2: SGDLS, YYNGEE. This CDR3 has 15 amino acids.

The chain employs TRBV18 and TRBJ2-7; 9 bases fit TRBD1. V lost 4 bases and J lost 3; bases outside the gene matches: 7. The CDR3 is 15 residues long. CDR1 is KGHSH, CDR2 LQKENI, per germline. CDR3 sequence: CASSRTGGEHYEQYF. DNA for the CDR3: TGTGCCAGCTCACGCACAGGGGGCGAACACTACGAGCAGTACTTC.

This chain joins TRBV28 and TRBJ2-7, with D tentatively TRBD1 (5 bases). Germline lookup yields CDR1 MDHEN and CDR2 SYDVKM. The CDR3 contains 14 residues. V was pared by 4 bases and J by 11 bases, with 21 bases between. Here the CDR3 reads CASSSPLTQGIKYF. The CDR3 DNA is TGTGCCAGCAGTTCCCCTTTAACTCAGGGCATTAAGTACTTC.

This clone was detected only once. The chain carries TRBV6-5 and TRBJ2-1, with a weak D call TRBD2 (5 bases). The CDR3 has 11 amino acids. With 2 bases removed from V and 9 bases from J, the gap between germline ends came to 5 bases. Germline CDR1 is MNHEY and CDR2 is SVGAGI. The CDR3 nucleotides are TGTGCCAGCAGTTACGCGGGTGAGCAGTTCTTC. This sequence encodes CASSYAGEQFF.

The CDR3 sequence is CATQTGLENSPLHF. The CDR3 bases are TGTGCCACTCAGACAGGGTTGGAGAATTCACCCCTCCACTTT. The rearrangement uses TRBV24-1 and TRBJ1-6; 7 nucleotides agree with TRBD1. CDR1 is KGHDR, CDR2 SFDVKD, per germline. The CDR3 totals 14 residues. J gave up 7 bases and V 10 bases, and 9 bases lay outside the gene matches.

The chain carries TRBV7-2 and TRBJ1-1; tentative D call: TRBD1 (5 bases). The length of the CDR3 is 15 residues. CDR1 and CDR2 (germline): SGHTA, FQGNSA. Deletions cut 2 bases from V and 2 bases from J, with 12 bases between. The CDR3 bases are TGTGCCAGCAGCTTAAGGAGGGGCTCAAACACTGAAGCTTTCTTT. It codes for CASSLRRGSNTEAFF.

The chain is built from TRBV15 and TRBJ1-2, with unresolved D. Germline CDR1 reads LNHNV; CDR2 reads YYDKDF (reference sequence). The CDR3 runs to 15 residues. Deletions cut 1 base from V and 3 bases from J, with 12 bases between. In nucleotides, the CDR3 is TGTGCCACCAGCAGAGTAGGTTTCCAGGACTATGGCTACACCTTC. It yields the protein CATSRVGFQDYGYTF. Combining the CDR3 with reference TRBV15 and TRBJ1-2 gives the whole variable domain DAMVIQNPRYQVTQFGKPVTLSCSQTLNHNVMYWYQQKSSQAPKLLFHYYDKDFNNEADTPDNFQSRRPNTSFCFLDIRSPGLGDTAMYLCATSRVGFQDYGYTFGSGTRLTVV.

This clone has only one observation. This chain uses TRBV7-2 with TRBJ2-3; TRBD2 might be the D (5 bases). Per the germline V gene, CDR1 is SGHTA and CDR2 is FQGNSA. Trimming took 5 bases from V and 6 from J, leaving 9 bases between them. This CDR3 is built from 12 residues. CDR3 sequence reads: CASSPTGDTQYF. The CDR3 DNA reads as TGTGCCAGCAGCCCGACGGGGGATACGCAGTATTTT.

CDR3 amino acids: CASSDRISGNTIYF. CDR3 coding DNA: TGTGCCAGCAGCGACAGAATCTCTGGAAACACCATATATTTT. The chain links TRBV28 to TRBJ1-3; a possible D gene is TRBD1 (5 bases). The germline V gene encodes CDR1 MDHEN and CDR2 SYDVKM. This CDR3 spans 14 amino acids. The V gene lost 6 bases and the J gene lost 0 bases, with 9 bases spanning the gap.

This rearrangement joins TRBV11-2 to TRBJ2-1; D uncertain. The CDR3 is made up of 16 amino acids. The germline V and J ends were trimmed by 0 bases and 4 bases, with 13 bases remaining between them. CDR1 and CDR2 (germline): SGHAT, FQNNGV. CDR3 DNA sequence: TGTGCCAGCAGCTTAGAGTCCGGTCTTACTTACAATGAGCAGTTCTTC. It is translated as CASSLESGLTYNEQFF.

As regards this clone: The junction differs from germline at one of its ends, possibly a read error. The chain has TRBV5-1 and TRBJ1-2; 10 bases agree with TRBD1. The germline V gene encodes CDR1 SGHRS and CDR2 YFSETQ. The CDR3 has 15 residues. The CDR3 is CASSETGGASFPARF. DNA of the CDR3: TGCGCCAGCAGCGAGACAGGGGGCGCGTCCTTTCCCGCTCGATTC.

The chain links TRBV27 to TRBJ2-7; D unclear. There are 14 residues in the CDR3. Looked up from germline, CDR1 is MNHEY and CDR2 is SMNVEV (reference sequence). V lost 0 bases and J lost 2, with 8 bases in between. The CDR3 nucleotides read TGTGCCAGCAGTTTATCGATACAGACCTACGAGCAGTACTTC. Translating it yields CASSLSIQTYEQYF.

The chain combines TRBV18 with TRBJ1-1; a weak D match, TRBD1 (6 bases). Looked up from germline, CDR1 is KGHSH and CDR2 is LQKENI. The CDR3 has 15 amino acids. V lost 3 bases to trimming and J lost 5 bases, with 16 bases between them. CDR3 coding DNA: TGTGCCAGCTCACCCCGGGAGGGGGGAGGAACTGAAGCTTTCTTT. This codes for CASSPREGGGTEAFF.

This chain connects TRBV4-2 to TRBJ1-1; 7 nucleotides agree with TRBD1. Germline values: CDR1 LGHNA, CDR2 YNFKEQ. The junction had 4 bases not matched to a gene; V was cut back by 3 bases and J by 0 bases. The CDR3 runs to 15 residues. CDR3 nucleotides: TGTGCCAGCAGCCAGCCGGGACAGATGAACACTGAAGCTTTCTTT. Its translation is CASSQPGQMNTEAFF.

The V and J genes are TRBV27 and TRBJ2-2, with D unresolved. The CDR3 loop spans 15 amino acids. The ends were cut back, 5 bases at V and 5 bases at J, with 15 bases in the middle. CDR1 MNHEY and CDR2 SMNVEV come from the germline V gene (reference sequence). Here the CDR3 reads CASSPADFQTGELFF. For the CDR3, the DNA is TGTGCCAGCAGTCCCGCGGATTTTCAAACCGGGGAGCTGTTTTTT.

The J gene is TRBJ2-1, the V gene TRBV25-1; maybe TRBD2 (6 bases). CDR1 MGHDK and CDR2 SYGVNS come from the germline V gene. CDR3 length: 18 amino acids. Between the trimmed V and J ends, which lost 0 bases and 6 bases, there was a span of 21 bases. This CDR3 reads CASSEYYLTSRPGNEQFF. CDR3 in DNA: TGTGCCAGCAGTGAATATTATCTCACTAGCCGCCCGGGCAATGAGCAGTTCTTC.

This chain joins TRBV10-2 and TRBJ2-3; TRBD2 aligns across 11 bases. J lost 5 bases, V lost 6 bases, and 10 bases had no gene match. CDR1 is WSHSY and CDR2 is SAAADI in the germline V gene. CDR3 length equals 16 residues. The CDR3 spells CASSTLSGRARDTQYF. In nucleotides, the CDR3 is TGCGCCAGCAGCACCCTTAGCGGGAGGGCCAGAGATACGCAGTATTTT.

For the CDR3, the DNA is TGTGCCAGCAGCTCCAGGGGGCTTGGAAACACCATATATTTT. This encodes CASSSRGLGNTIYF. The V call is TRBV5-5, the J call TRBJ1-3, with 8 bases that match TRBD1. This CDR3 is built from 14 residues. Germline assignment: CDR1 SGHKS and CDR2 YYEKEE (reference sequence). The J segment lost 3 bases and the V segment lost 3 bases, leaving 2 bases of the junction unmatched.

The chain joins TRBV27 to TRBJ2-1; no reliable D call. The CDR3 covers 14 residues. The V gene's germline CDR1 is MNHEY and CDR2 SMNVEV (reference sequence). Trimming shortened V by 3 bases and J by 0 bases, and 6 bases separated the two germline ends. Here the CDR3 DNA reads TGTGCCAGCAGTTTCCATAGCTCCTACAATGAGCAGTTCTTC. This sequence encodes CASSFHSSYNEQFF.

The gene calls are TRBV4-3 and TRBJ2-1, with a weak D call TRBD1 (6 bases). This CDR3 has 12 amino acids. V lost 1 base and J 15 bases, leaving 13 bases between the germline ends. Germline CDR1 is LGHNA and CDR2 is YSLEER. The CDR3 DNA follows: TGCGCCAGCAGCCAAGTTAACGGACAGCCGTTCTTC. Amino acids: CASSQVNGQPFF.

The V call is TRBV3-1 (or the pseudogene TRBV3-2), the J call TRBJ2-7; 7 bases align to TRBD2. Germline trimming cut 4 bases from V and 5 bases from J; bases unmatched to any gene: 11. The CDR3 runs 15 residues. CDR1 LGHDT and CDR2 YNNKEL come from the germline V gene (reference sequence). The CDR3: CASSPRGGRENEQYF. CDR3 nucleotides: TGTGCCAGCAGCCCCCGCGGGGGACGTGAGAACGAGCAGTACTTC.

V gene TRBV15 combines with J gene TRBJ2-1, with 9 positions matching TRBD2. The CDR3 covers 16 residues. Germline CDR1 is LNHNV and CDR2 is YYDKDF (reference sequence). V shed 3 bases, J shed 5 bases, and the junction held 8 bases outside the gene matches. The CDR3, as DNA: TGTGCCACCAGCAGGACTTTAGCGGGGGCAGACAATGAGCAGTTCTTC. Translated, it gives CATSRTLAGADNEQFF.

This sequence joins TRBV27 and TRBJ1-2, with 9 nucleotides matching TRBD1. This CDR3 spans 14 amino acids. Per the germline V gene, CDR1 is MNHEY and CDR2 is SMNVEV (reference sequence). Unmatched junction bases numbered 9, after V lost 6 bases and J lost 7 bases. The CDR3 here is CASRLRGQGGGYTF. CDR3 sequence (DNA): TGTGCCAGCAGGCTACGGGGACAGGGCGGTGGCTACACCTTC.

This chain connects TRBV7-9 to TRBJ1-5, with D maybe TRBD1 (6 bases). V lost 5 bases, J lost 6 bases, and 17 bases lay in between. Looked up from germline, CDR1 is SEHNR and CDR2 is FQNEAQ (reference sequence). CDR3 size: 15 residues. The CDR3 region is CASSPRGGGSQPQHF. The CDR3 region has the DNA TGTGCCAGCAGCCCTCGAGGGGGGGGAAGTCAGCCCCAGCATTTT.